This T cell receptor (beta chain) came from a study of blood T cell repertoires in COVID-19. Across the study: COVID-19 samples from acute and convalescent phases originated in the United States, Italy and Spain.

TCRdb's table, derived via immunoSEQ multiplex PCR, lists solely in-frame clones and lacks some. The sample lists a few hundred thousand clones, roughly 90% occurring once. Germline trimming cut 8 bases from V and 7 bases from J; bases unmatched to any gene: 6. In germline, CDR1 is LGHDT, CDR2 YNNKEL (reference sequence). The CDR3 sequence is 13 residues long. This TCR was sampled from a woman aged 40 to 50 who had recovered from COVID-19. Sequenced sample: PBMCs or T cells enriched from blood (not recorded which). This chain connects TRBV3-1 (or the pseudogene TRBV3-2) to TRBJ1-4, with 8 nucleotides matching TRBD1. CDR3 protein: CASRTGFGEKLFF. The CDR3 DNA is TGTGCCAGCCGGACAGGGTTTGGTGAAAAACTGTTTTTT.